The 31 T cell receptor beta chains presented below share a single source sample, sequenced in a study of monozygotic twins with inflammatory bowel disease. TCRdb reanalyzed the 5' RACE reads and collapses them to one entry per CDR3 protein, without DNA. The listing contains about 380,000 distinct CDR3 sequences. Sequenced sample: blood. The origin of the receptors is a human donor with ulcerative colitis or Crohn's disease, or a healthy co-twin of an affected twin (not recorded which).

This chain connects TRBV12-3 or TRBV12-4 to TRBJ1-1. The CDR3 runs to 14 residues. This chain's CDR3 is CASSLRGEGTEAFF.

The chain has TRBV5-1 and TRBJ1-3. The germline CDR1 and CDR2 sequences are SGHRS and YFSETQ. The CDR3 has 14 residues. CDR3 region: CASSLGSPGNTIYF.

The CDR3 protein is CASSFWSGRGSPLHF. The J gene is TRBJ1-6, the V gene TRBV11-1. The CDR3 runs 15 residues. Per germline, CDR1 SGHAT and CDR2 FQDESV (reference sequence).

This chain links TRBV7-6 with TRBJ2-3; TCRdb proposes TRBD2, but this gene call is untestable without DNA. The germline V gene has CDR1 SGHVS and CDR2 FNYEAQ. CDR3 size: 20 residues. The chain's CDR3 is CASSSETSGGSKWGADTQYF.

The genes are TRBV5-1 and TRBJ1-4; TCRdb returns TRBD1, unconfirmable since there is no DNA. The length of the CDR3 is 18 residues. Germline CDR1 is SGHRS and CDR2 is YFSETQ. The CDR3 sequence is CASSLQGDRGLPNEKLFF.

This chain links TRBV5-1 with TRBJ2-1; absent DNA, TCRdb's TRBD1 call cannot be checked. Germline assignment: CDR1 SGHRS and CDR2 YFSETQ. The CDR3 is 15 residues long. The CDR3 sequence is CASTISRDVYNEQFF.

The chain is built from TRBV12-3 or TRBV12-4 and TRBJ2-3; TCRdb's D call of TRBD2 is untestable without DNA. The CDR3 runs to 18 residues. CDR3 region: CASSLELTSGGLRYTQYF.

This chain uses TRBV6-6 with TRBJ2-1. CDR1 is MNHNY, CDR2 SVGAGI, per germline (reference sequence). The CDR3 has 14 amino acids. This CDR3 reads CASSYSRVSNEQFF.

This sequence joins TRBV4-1 and TRBJ1-1; checking the TCRdb D call of TRBD1 is not possible without DNA. This CDR3 contains 16 residues. Germline CDR1 MGHRA, CDR2 YSYEKL. This CDR3 is CASSQGQTTGVTEAFF.

The rearrangement uses TRBV28 and TRBJ2-4; as DNA is missing, the TRBD1 call by TCRdb cannot be tested. Germline V lookup: CDR1 MDHEN, CDR2 SYDVKM. CDR3 length: 15 amino acids. CDR3 in amino acids: CASSPLWGAGNMQYF. The whole variable domain, remainder taken from reference TRBV28 and TRBJ2-4, is DVKVTQSSRYLVKRTGEKVFLECVQDMDHENMFWYRQDPGLGLRLIYFSYDVKMKEKGDIPEGYSVSREKKERFSLILESASTNQTSMYLCASSPLWGAGNMQYFGAGTRLSVL.

The rearrangement uses TRBV10-2 and TRBJ2-1. Germline V CDR1 and CDR2: WSHSY, SAAADI. The CDR3 has 13 amino acids. CDR3 in amino acids: CASSEASYNEQFF.

This chain uses TRBV19 with TRBJ1-2. This CDR3 is 13 amino acids long. Germline assignment: CDR1 LNHDA and CDR2 SQIVND (reference sequence). The CDR3 spells CASSEYTYYGYTF.

The J gene is TRBJ2-2, the V gene TRBV7-9. This CDR3 spans 13 amino acids. CDR1 is SEHNR, CDR2 FQNEAQ, per germline (reference sequence). The CDR3: CASSFTYTGELFF.

The chain recombines TRBV4-1 with TRBJ2-7. Germline V gene lookup returns CDR1 MGHRA and CDR2 YSYEKL. The CDR3 contains 15 residues. The CDR3 loop reads CASSQERGPPYEQYF.

The chain employs TRBV5-1 and TRBJ2-1; TCRdb outputs TRBD1, but without DNA this stays unchecked. This CDR3 comprises 14 residues. The germline CDR1 and CDR2 sequences are SGHRS and YFSETQ. CDR3 sequence: CASSSGGMYNEQFF.

The chain links TRBV7-6 to TRBJ1-1; checking the TCRdb D call of TRBD1 is not possible without DNA. The CDR3 totals 15 residues. CDR1 is SGHVS, CDR2 FNYEAQ, per germline. This CDR3 reads CASSSTRDRGTEAFF.

The V and J genes are TRBV15 and TRBJ2-7. Germline lookup yields CDR1 LNHNV and CDR2 YYDKDF (reference sequence). There are 13 residues in the CDR3. This CDR3 is CATSGRISYEQYF.

V gene TRBV6-1 combines with J gene TRBJ2-2; TCRdb names TRBD2, which stays unverified in the absence of DNA. Germline V gene lookup returns CDR1 MNHNS and CDR2 SASEGT. The CDR3 spans 16 residues. The CDR3 loop is CASSLLRLLNTGELFF.

This CDR3 is CASSYLKVSTDTQYF. V is TRBV6-2 or TRBV6-3 and J is TRBJ2-3. Germline CDR1 and CDR2: MNHEY and SVGEGT. The CDR3 spans 15 residues.

The rearrangement joins TRBV25-1 to TRBJ2-1. CDR1 and CDR2 (germline): MGHDK, SYGVNS. The CDR3 runs 15 residues. CDR3 loop: CASSAAGSSYNEQFF.

V usage is TRBV11-3 and J usage is TRBJ1-3. CDR1 is SGHNT, CDR2 YENEEA, per germline. CDR3 length equals 16 residues. The CDR3 loop is CASSLGGHSSGNTIYF.

The rearrangement uses TRBV6-2 or TRBV6-3 and TRBJ2-2; the TRBD1 assignment by TCRdb is unverifiable without DNA. The germline V gene encodes CDR1 MNHEY and CDR2 SVGEGT. There are 16 residues in the CDR3. CDR3 sequence: CASMGRGGPNTGELFF.

The rearrangement joins TRBV20-1 to TRBJ1-1; absent DNA, TCRdb's TRBD1 call cannot be checked. The CDR3 totals 15 residues. Germline V gene sequence: CDR1 DFQATT, CDR2 SNEGSKA (reference sequence). This CDR3 is CSASGATLRNTEAFF.

J is TRBJ1-1 and V is TRBV11-1; TCRdb gives TRBD1 as the D gene, but with no DNA this cannot be confirmed. This CDR3 spans 15 amino acids. CDR1 and CDR2 from the germline V gene are SGHAT and FQDESV (reference sequence). This CDR3 is CASSFTQGPNTEAFF.

J is TRBJ2-5 and V is TRBV20-1. The CDR3 is 13 residues long. Germline V gene lookup returns CDR1 DFQATT and CDR2 SNEGSKA (reference sequence). CDR3 sequence: CSARVGAQETQYF.

The rearrangement links TRBV20-1 to TRBJ2-1. CDR1 and CDR2 (germline): DFQATT, SNEGSKA (reference sequence). CDR3 length: 13 residues. The CDR3 sequence: CSARADRYNEQFF.

This chain joins TRBV6-5 and TRBJ1-1; the TRBD1 assignment by TCRdb is unverifiable without DNA. Germline CDR1 MNHEY, CDR2 SVGAGI. This CDR3 spans 13 amino acids. The CDR3 loop reads CASSRTGPREAFF.

The rearrangement joins TRBV12-3 or TRBV12-4 to TRBJ2-2. This CDR3 comprises 15 residues. This CDR3 is CASKKHEESTGELFF.

The chain employs TRBV6-4 and TRBJ2-7; TCRdb picks TRBD1, but there is no DNA to check that call. CDR3 length equals 14 residues. Germline V gene lookup returns CDR1 MRHNA and CDR2 SNTAGT. The CDR3 reads CASSPETDQSEQYF.

The chain has TRBV5-1 and TRBJ2-2. Germline V gene sequence: CDR1 SGHRS, CDR2 YFSETQ. The CDR3 runs to 12 residues. CDR3 amino acids: CASAVNTGELFF.

This chain connects TRBV20-1 to TRBJ2-7; lacking DNA, the TRBD1 call made by TCRdb goes unchecked. CDR1 is DFQATT, CDR2 SNEGSKA, per germline (reference sequence). The CDR3 totals 13 residues. CDR3 sequence reads: CSARGTGSYEQYF.